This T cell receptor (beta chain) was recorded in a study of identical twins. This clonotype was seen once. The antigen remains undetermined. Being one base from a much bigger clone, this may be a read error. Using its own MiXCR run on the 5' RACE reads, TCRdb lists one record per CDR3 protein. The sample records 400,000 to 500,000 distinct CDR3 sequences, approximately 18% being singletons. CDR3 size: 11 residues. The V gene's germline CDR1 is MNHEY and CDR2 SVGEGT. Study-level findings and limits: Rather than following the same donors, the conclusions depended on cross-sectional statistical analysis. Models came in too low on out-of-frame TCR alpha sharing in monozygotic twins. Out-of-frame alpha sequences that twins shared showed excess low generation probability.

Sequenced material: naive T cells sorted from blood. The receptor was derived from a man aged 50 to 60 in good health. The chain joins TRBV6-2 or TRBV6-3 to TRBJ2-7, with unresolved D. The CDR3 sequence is CASSYGNEQSF. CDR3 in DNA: TGTGCCAGCAGTTACGGTAACGAGCAGTCCTTC.